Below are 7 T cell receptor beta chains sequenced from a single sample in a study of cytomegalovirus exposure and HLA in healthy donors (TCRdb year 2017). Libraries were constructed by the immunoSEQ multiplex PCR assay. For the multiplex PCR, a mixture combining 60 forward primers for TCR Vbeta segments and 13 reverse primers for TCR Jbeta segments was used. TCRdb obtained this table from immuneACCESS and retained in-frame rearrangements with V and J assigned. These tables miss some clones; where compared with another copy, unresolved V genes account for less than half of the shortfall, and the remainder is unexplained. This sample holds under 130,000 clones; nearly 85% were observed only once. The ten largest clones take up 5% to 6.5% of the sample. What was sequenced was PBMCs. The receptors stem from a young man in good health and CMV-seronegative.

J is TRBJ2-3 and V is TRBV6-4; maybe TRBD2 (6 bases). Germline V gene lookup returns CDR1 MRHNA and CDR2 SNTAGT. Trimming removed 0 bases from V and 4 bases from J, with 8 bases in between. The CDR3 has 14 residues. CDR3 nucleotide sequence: TGTGCCAGCAGTGACTCGAGCGGGCCAGATACGCAGTATTTT. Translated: CASSDSSGPDTQYF.

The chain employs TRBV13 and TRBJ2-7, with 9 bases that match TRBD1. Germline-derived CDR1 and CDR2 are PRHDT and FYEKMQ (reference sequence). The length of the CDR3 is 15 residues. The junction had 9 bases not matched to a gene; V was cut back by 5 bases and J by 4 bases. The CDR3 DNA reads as TGTGCCAGCAGCCGGGACAGGGAGTTCTGGTACGAGCAGTACTTC. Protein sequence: CASSRDREFWYEQYF.

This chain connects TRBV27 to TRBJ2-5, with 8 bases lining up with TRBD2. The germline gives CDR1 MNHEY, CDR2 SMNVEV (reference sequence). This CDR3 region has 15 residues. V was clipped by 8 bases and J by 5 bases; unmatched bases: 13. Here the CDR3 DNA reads TGTGCCAGCGGACTAGTTCGGGGCGGGGGGGAGACCCAGTACTTC. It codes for CASGLVRGGGETQYF.

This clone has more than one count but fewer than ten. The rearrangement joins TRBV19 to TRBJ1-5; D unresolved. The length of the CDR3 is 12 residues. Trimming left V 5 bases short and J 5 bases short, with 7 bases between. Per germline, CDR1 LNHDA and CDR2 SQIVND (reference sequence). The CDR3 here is CASSHFDQPQHF. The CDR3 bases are TGTGCCAGTAGTCACTTCGATCAGCCCCAGCATTTT.

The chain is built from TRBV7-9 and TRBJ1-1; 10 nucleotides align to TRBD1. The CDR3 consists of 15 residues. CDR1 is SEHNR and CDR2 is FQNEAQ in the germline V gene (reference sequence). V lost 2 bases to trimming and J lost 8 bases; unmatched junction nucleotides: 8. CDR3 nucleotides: TGTGCCAGCAGCTTATCGACAGGGGGCACTAAGGAAGCTTTCTTT. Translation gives CASSLSTGGTKEAFF.

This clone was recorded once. CDR3 bases: TGCGCCAGCAGCCGGGGACTAATTTCCTACGAGCAGTACTTC. It specifies CASSRGLISYEQYF. The chain links TRBV4-1 to TRBJ2-7; the match to TRBD2 covers 7 bases. The germline gives CDR1 MGHRA, CDR2 YSYEKL. There are 14 residues in the CDR3. Trimming cost V 4 bases and J 1 base; bases outside gene matches: 4.

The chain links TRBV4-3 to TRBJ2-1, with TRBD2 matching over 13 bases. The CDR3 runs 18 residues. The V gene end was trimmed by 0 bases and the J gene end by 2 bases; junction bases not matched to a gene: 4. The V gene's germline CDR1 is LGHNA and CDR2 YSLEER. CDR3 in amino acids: CASSQEPTSGGTYNEQFF. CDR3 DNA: TGCGCCAGCAGCCAAGAACCGACTAGCGGGGGGACCTACAATGAGCAGTTCTTC.